The 3 T cell receptor beta chains below all came from one sample that was sequenced in a study of T cells in Graves' hyperthyroidism and ophthalmopathy. Researchers amplified the TCR beta CDR3 regions from RNA transcripts. Carried out on the TCR CDR3, a first-round RT-PCR used the HTBI primer set. TCRdb used MiXCR to reprocess the multiplex PCR reads, holding one entry per CDR3 protein. This table holds 450,000 to 650,000 distinct CDR3 sequences, 14% found once. The specimen sequenced was blood. These receptors all come from a woman younger than 30 with Graves' ophthalmopathy.

This clonotype was seen many times. J is TRBJ1-1 and V is TRBV7-9, with 7 bases that match TRBD1. With 4 bases clipped from V and 2 bases from J, the junction kept 4 bases outside the gene matches. This CDR3 comprises 14 residues. Per the germline V gene, CDR1 is SEHNR and CDR2 is FQNEAQ (reference sequence). This CDR3 reads CASSSQGPNTEAFF. As DNA, the CDR3 is TGTGCCAGCAGCTCACAGGGGCCAAACACTGAAGCTTTCTTT.

This clonotype has just one count. V gene TRBV27 combines with J gene TRBJ2-1, with no clear D. Trimming pared 2 bases from V and 4 bases from J, leaving 6 bases between. The CDR3 is 13 amino acids. Germline CDR1 MNHEY, CDR2 SMNVEV (reference sequence). As DNA, the CDR3 is TGTGCCAGCAGTTTAGAATGGTACAATGAGCAGTTCTTC. This encodes CASSLEWYNEQFF.

This clonotype was seen ten or more times. The chain has TRBV15 and TRBJ2-1; TRBD2 aligns across 10 bases. V shed 1 base, J shed 6 bases, and the junction held 9 bases outside the gene matches. Germline values: CDR1 LNHNV, CDR2 YYDKDF (reference sequence). CDR3 length equals 17 residues. The CDR3 spells CATSRAGSGRYSNEQFF. The DNA of the CDR3 is TGTGCCACCAGCAGAGCGGGTAGCGGGAGGTATAGCAATGAGCAGTTCTTC. Based on the CDR3 plus reference TRBV15 and TRBJ2-1, the full variable domain is DAMVIQNPRYQVTQFGKPVTLSCSQTLNHNVMYWYQQKSSQAPKLLFHYYDKDFNNEADTPDNFQSRRPNTSFCFLDIRSPGLGDTAMYLCATSRAGSGRYSNEQFFGPGTRLTVL.